The 22 T cell receptor beta chains below all came from one sample that was sequenced in a study of blood T cell repertoires in COVID-19 (dated by TCRdb to 2018 to 2021). The library came from the immunoSEQ multiplex PCR assay. TCRdb obtained this table from immuneACCESS and retained in-frame rearrangements with V and J assigned. These tables miss some clones; where compared with another copy, unresolved V genes account for less than half of the shortfall, and the remainder is unexplained. Recorded for this sample are some 240,000 clones; 84% of them occurred a single time. The top ten hold 1.5% to 1.9% of the sample. The sample was peripheral blood. These receptors were collected from a woman aged 35 to 49 who had recovered from COVID-19.

V gene TRBV5-5 combines with J gene TRBJ1-2; maybe TRBD1 (5 bases). With 4 bases removed from V and 5 bases from J, the gap between germline ends came to 27 bases. In germline, CDR1 is SGHKS, CDR2 YYEKEE (reference sequence). The CDR3 totals 18 residues. This CDR3 is CASSPGGGVTRSLYGYTF. In DNA, the CDR3 is TGTGCCAGCAGCCCCGGCGGGGGGGTAACCCGATCTCTATATGGCTACACCTTC.

This clone was seen only once. J is TRBJ1-5 and V is TRBV6-5; 8 bases are a match to TRBD1. V dropped 5 bases and J dropped 2; count of bases not matched to a gene: 5. In germline, CDR1 is MNHEY, CDR2 SVGAGI. The CDR3 contains 15 residues. The chain's CDR3 is CASSQGAGGNQPQHF. Written as DNA, the CDR3 is TGTGCCAGCAGTCAGGGGGCCGGGGGCAATCAGCCCCAGCATTTT.

This chain uses TRBV6-5 with TRBJ2-7; TRBD1 aligns across 8 bases. From germline, CDR1 is MNHEY and CDR2 SVGAGI. The V and J ends lost 7 bases and 6 bases, in that order; junction bases with no gene match: 8. CDR3 length: 13 residues. The CDR3 loop is CASKGQGAGEQYF. CDR3 DNA: TGTGCCAGCAAGGGGCAGGGGGCTGGCGAGCAGTACTTC.

This chain joins TRBV27 and TRBJ1-5; a possible D gene is TRBD1 (6 bases). The ends were cut back, 4 bases at V and 10 bases at J, with 20 bases in the middle. This CDR3 region has 15 residues. CDR1 MNHEY and CDR2 SMNVEV come from the germline V gene (reference sequence). The CDR3 region is CASSYGGDRNIPQHF. The CDR3 DNA follows: TGTGCCAGCAGTTATGGGGGAGACAGGAATATTCCCCAGCATTTT.

The rearrangement joins TRBV6-5 to TRBJ2-3, with D possibly matching TRBD2 (5 bases). Germline-derived CDR1 and CDR2 are MNHEY and SVGAGI. The CDR3 has 15 amino acids. V was cut by 5 bases and J by 5 bases, with 17 bases left in between. CDR3 coding DNA: TGTGCCAGCAGTCCCCCCGGGGTCCGTCGAGATACGCAGTATTTT. Translation: CASSPPGVRRDTQYF.

The rearrangement joins TRBV24-1 to TRBJ2-2; the match to TRBD1 covers 8 bases. V lost 1 base, J lost 3 bases, and 6 bases stayed unmatched. The CDR3 has 17 residues. Per the germline V gene, CDR1 is KGHDR and CDR2 is SFDVKD. The CDR3 here is CATSDLRQGAYTGELFF. In DNA, the CDR3 is TGTGCCACCAGTGATTTACGTCAGGGGGCTTACACCGGGGAGCTGTTTTTT.

J is TRBJ1-6 and V is TRBV10-3; no clear D gene. The length of the CDR3 is 15 residues. Germline V lookup: CDR1 ENHRY, CDR2 SYGVKD. The germline V and J ends were trimmed by 0 bases and 5 bases, with 8 bases remaining between them. The CDR3 DNA sequence: TGTGCCATCAGTGAGTCGAGGTCGGATAATTCACCCCTCCACTTT. This gives the protein CAISESRSDNSPLHF.

V is TRBV5-1 and J is TRBJ1-2; TRBD1 agrees at 7 bases. Germline V gene data show CDR1 as SGHRS and CDR2 as YFSETQ. V trimming: 9 bases; J trimming: 4 bases; junction bases outside the gene matches: 9. The CDR3 loop spans 13 amino acids. CDR3 DNA sequence: TGCGCCACCCGAGAGACAGGGTCCTATGGCTACACCTTC. Encoded protein: CATRETGSYGYTF. The variable domain in full, completed from reference TRBV5-1 and TRBJ1-2, reads KAGVTQTPRYLIKTRGQQVTLSCSPISGHRSVSWYQQTPGQGLQFLFEYFSETQRNKGNFPGRFSGRQFSNSRSEMNVSTLELGDSALYLCATRETGSYGYTFGSGTRLTVV.

The V and J genes are TRBV10-2 and TRBJ2-7; TRBD2 aligns across 10 bases. Germline trimming cut 4 bases from V and 6 bases from J; bases unmatched to any gene: 9. CDR1 and CDR2 from the germline V gene are WSHSY and SAAADI. The CDR3 runs to 15 residues. The DNA of the CDR3 is TGCGCCAGCAGTGCCGGACTAGCGGTTCCGGGCGAGCAGTACTTC. Translated: CASSAGLAVPGEQYF.

The DNA for the CDR3 is TGCGCCAGCAGCCAAACGCTCGGACAGGGGGGCTACGAGCAGTACTTC. Translated: CASSQTLGQGGYEQYF. J is TRBJ2-7 and V is TRBV5-1; TRBD1 matches 10 bases. The CDR3 spans 16 residues. CDR1 SGHRS and CDR2 YFSETQ come from the germline V gene. V shed 4 bases and J 3 bases; nucleotides not matched to a gene: 10.

The chain carries TRBV25-1 and TRBJ2-5, with D uncertain. The germline V gene encodes CDR1 MGHDK and CDR2 SYGVNS. Trimming stripped 1 base from V and 5 bases from J, with 5 bases between. The CDR3 is made up of 12 amino acids. The CDR3 coding sequence is TGTGCCAGCAGTGAATCTAGGGAGACCCAGTACTTC. Its translation is CASSESRETQYF.

The genes are TRBV2 and TRBJ2-5; D is ambiguous. The length of the CDR3 is 13 residues. The V gene lost 6 bases and the J gene lost 2 bases, with 10 bases spanning the gap. CDR1 and CDR2 (germline): SNHLY, FYNNEI. Written as DNA, the CDR3 is TGTGCCAGCAGCCGGCAGGCTCAAGAGACCCAGTACTTC. Translating it yields CASSRQAQETQYF.

This sequence joins TRBV5-6 and TRBJ1-6; D unclear. The CDR3 has 16 amino acids. Per germline, CDR1 SGHDT and CDR2 YYEEEE. The V and J ends lost 4 bases and 2 bases respectively, with 13 bases between them. DNA of the CDR3: TGTGCCAGCAGCGTCCAACATGAAACCTATAATTCACCCCTCCACTTT. This translates into CASSVQHETYNSPLHF. The variable domain in full, with the rest retrieved from reference TRBV5-6 and TRBJ1-6, is DAGVTQSPTHLIKTRGQQVTLRCSPKSGHDTVSWYQQALGQGPQFIFQYYEEEERQRGNFPDRFSGHQFPNYSSELNVNALLLGDSALYLCASSVQHETYNSPLHFGNGTRLTVT.

The chain carries TRBV6-6 and TRBJ1-3; possibly TRBD1 for D (6 bases). V lost 4 bases, J lost 0 bases, and 10 bases lay in between. The CDR3 length is 15 residues. Germline CDR1 reads MNHNY; CDR2 reads SVGAGI (reference sequence). DNA of the CDR3: TGTGCCAGCAGTTGGGGACACTACTCTGGAAACACCATATATTTT. Amino acid sequence: CASSWGHYSGNTIYF.

For the CDR3, the DNA is TGTGCCAGCAGTACTCCGAACGACAGGGGCGAGCAGTACTTC. Amino acids: CASSTPNDRGEQYF. The chain combines TRBV6-5 with TRBJ2-7; 8 bases agree with TRBD1. J lost 6 bases, V lost 5 bases, and 9 bases had no gene match. This CDR3 comprises 14 residues. Germline V CDR1 and CDR2: MNHEY, SVGAGI.

V and J are TRBV29-1 and TRBJ2-1; 9 bases map to TRBD1. Germline trimming cut 3 bases from V and 9 bases from J; bases unmatched to any gene: 6. Per the germline V gene, CDR1 is SQVTM and CDR2 is ANQGSEA. The CDR3 has 13 residues. CDR3 in amino acids: CSVDLDRGSEQFF. The DNA of the CDR3 is TGCAGCGTTGATTTGGACAGGGGATCTGAGCAGTTCTTC.

This clone was found once. The V call is TRBV24-1, the J call TRBJ2-1; D ambiguous. V was clipped by 0 bases and J by 0 bases, with 8 bases between them. The germline gives CDR1 KGHDR, CDR2 SFDVKD. The CDR3 consists of 16 residues. As DNA, the CDR3 is TGTGCCACCAGTGATTTGGAGGCTAGCTCCTACAATGAGCAGTTCTTC. This encodes CATSDLEASSYNEQFF.

The chain uses TRBV7-9 and TRBJ1-3, with D possibly matching TRBD1 (5 bases). V lost 5 bases and J lost 15, with 17 bases in between. Germline CDR1 and CDR2: SEHNR and FQNEAQ (reference sequence). CDR3 length equals 12 residues. The CDR3 DNA follows: TGTGCCAGCAGCAACGGGGACTTAGGCACATATTTT. This gives the protein CASSNGDLGTYF.

The V and J genes are TRBV18 and TRBJ2-7, with D uncertain. The CDR3 totals 13 residues. Trimming stripped 3 bases from V and 5 bases from J, with 11 bases between. Germline CDR1 is KGHSH and CDR2 is LQKENI. CDR3 nucleotide sequence: TGTGCCAGCTCACCTGTTGGGCCGCACGAGCAGTACTTC. The encoded protein is CASSPVGPHEQYF. The full variable domain, in which reference TRBV18 and TRBJ2-7 provide the parts outside the CDR3, is NAGVMQNPRHLVRRRGQEARLRCSPMKGHSHVYWYRQLPEEGLKFMVYLQKENIIDESGMPKERFSAEFPKEGPSILRIQQVVRGDSAAYFCASSPVGPHEQYFGPGTRLTVT.

This clone was detected once. The DNA for the CDR3 is TGTGCCAGCAGCCCCTTCCGGGGGGACGGGGACGAGCAGTACTTC. It is translated as CASSPFRGDGDEQYF. The chain is built from TRBV7-9 and TRBJ2-7, with 7 nucleotides matching TRBD2. Germline trimming cut 5 bases from V and 5 bases from J; bases unmatched to any gene: 12. Germline V gene data show CDR1 as SEHNR and CDR2 as FQNEAQ (reference sequence). This CDR3 is built from 15 residues.

The chain employs TRBV6-5 and TRBJ1-1, with D possibly TRBD1 on 6 matching bases. V was clipped by 2 bases and J by 1 base, with 14 bases between them. Germline loops: CDR1 MNHEY, CDR2 SVGAGI. This CDR3 region has 16 residues. CDR3 in amino acids: CASSYLGGGANTEAFF. CDR3 DNA: TGTGCCAGCAGTTACCTGGGGGGGGGCGCGAACACTGAAGCTTTCTTT.

The rearrangement uses TRBV18 and TRBJ1-2; TRBD1 agrees at 9 bases. The V and J ends lost 4 bases and 6 bases, in that order; junction bases with no gene match: 6. The CDR3 extends over 14 amino acids. CDR1 is KGHSH, CDR2 LQKENI, per germline. DNA for the CDR3: TGTGCCAGCTCACTGGACAGGGGAGAGGATGGCTACACCTTC. This codes for CASSLDRGEDGYTF.